This T cell receptor (beta chain) was identified in a study of cytomegalovirus exposure and HLA in healthy donors. Regarding the study as a whole: Earlier analysis yielded a pattern in which most TCR beta V segments were productive about 87% or about 30% of the time. Most likely, a cluster of highly shared sequence variants arose as a sequencing artifact.

Losses at the gene ends were 8 bases for V and 3 bases for J; bases not matched to a gene: 3. CDR1 is SNHLY and CDR2 is FYNNEI in the germline V gene. The CDR3 length is 13 residues. With 60 Vbeta and 13 Jbeta primers, the PCR was carried out. Measured with immunoSEQ multiplex PCR; TCRdb has only the in-frame clones, and not every one. The sample includes some 140,000 clones, approximately 8.9% of them seen just once. This clone has only a few counts. Its target is not known. The source of this sequence is a middle-aged woman in good health and CMV-seropositive. The chain has TRBV2 and TRBJ2-2, with 7 bases lining up with TRBD1. Specimen: PBMCs. The CDR3 protein is CASWTGDTGELFF. CDR3 nucleotide sequence: TGTGCCAGCTGGACAGGCGACACCGGGGAGCTGTTTTTT.